The following is a T cell receptor beta chain sequence with its context. What it recognizes is unknown. The data were taken from a study of CD8+ T cells in alopecia areata. The V end was cut by 0 bases, the J end by 8 bases, with 7 bases between. The germline V gene encodes CDR1 GTSNPN and CDR2 SVGIG (reference sequence). The CDR3 spans 12 residues. General study results and limits: Many expanded lesional clones stayed in scalp and blood while on tofacitinib.

Stated treatment: oral pan-JAK inhibitor, 5-10 mg twice daily. Punch biopsies of lesional scalp, plus peripheral blood, were taken from alopecia areata patients. RNA extraction was followed by reverse transcription into cDNA, which acted as the sequencing template. Repertoires were generated with immunoSEQ multiplex PCR, while TCRdb's copy carries only in-frame clones and drops some. Of roughly 180,000 clones listed, roughly three fifths were seen once; the top ten hold around 3%. This TCR was recovered from a human donor with alopecia areata. The V gene is TRBV30, the J gene TRBJ2-2; D is unclear. The sample was CD4+ T cells sorted from blood, taken at week 4, from a patient treated with tofacitinib. CDR3 protein: CAWSVKLGELFF. CDR3 bases: TGTGCCTGGAGTGTAAAGCTAGGGGAGCTGTTTTTT.